This T cell receptor (beta chain) was sequenced during a study of blood T cell repertoires in COVID-19. Study-level background: Samples taken during acute and convalescent COVID-19 were collected in the United States, Italy and Spain. T cells, B-cell-depleted T cells, or PBMCs provided the cDNA or gDNA that served as material.

V lost 5 bases, J lost 5 bases, and 8 bases stayed unmatched. CDR3 length equals 14 residues. Germline CDR1 is SGHDN and CDR2 is FVKESK. Authors' analysis steps: Reference gene primer amplification yielded estimated nucleated cell counts. TCRdb's copy holds only in-frame clones and misses some; the assay was immunoSEQ multiplex PCR. V and J calls and clone size are as listed in that table; D and trimming were resolved from the DNA. The sample gives over 200,000 clones, about 86% of which show up once; more than 1.4% is in the top ten. The chain joins TRBV14 to TRBJ1-1; TRBD1 matches 7 bases. The sequence came from a man aged 18 to 30 with active or convalescent COVID-19. The sample comprised peripheral blood. CDR3 amino acids: CASSYRQGWTEAFF. Written as DNA, the CDR3 is TGTGCCAGCAGCTATCGACAGGGTTGGACTGAAGCTTTCTTT.